One and the same sample provided the 31 T cell receptor beta chains below, sequenced in a study of shared clonotypes between healthy human individuals (TCRdb year 2020). Library creation used the immunoSEQ multiplex PCR assay. TCRdb re-hosts the immuneACCESS table, in-frame sequences only. Its copies lack some clones; in the studies checked, an unresolved V gene accounts for under half of them, and the cause for the rest is not known. This sample lists roughly 1,800,000 clones; approximately 95% were detected once. The ten largest clones take up under 1.5% of the sample. CD8 naive samples were obtained by positive selection for CCR7 among CD45RO-negative cells, yielding a CD45RA+CCR7+ population from which TemRA cells were excluded. Specimen: naive CD8+ T cells sorted from blood. Taken with the paper, the label for cell subset or site translates to: CD45RA+CCR7+. All receptors come from a man between 18 and 35 years old in good health.

The chain combines TRBV30 with TRBJ1-1, with 7 nucleotides matching TRBD1. This CDR3 comprises 13 residues. The V gene's germline CDR1 is GTSNPN and CDR2 SVGIG (reference sequence). V lost 4 bases, J lost 2 bases, and 4 bases stayed unmatched. The CDR3 loop is CAWTWDSNTEAFF. The CDR3 DNA is TGTGCCTGGACCTGGGACAGCAACACTGAAGCTTTCTTT.

V usage is TRBV19 and J usage is TRBJ2-7; the D is unclear. There are 13 residues in the CDR3. V was cut by 5 bases and J by 2 bases, with 10 bases left in between. The germline V gene encodes CDR1 LNHDA and CDR2 SQIVND (reference sequence). Here the CDR3 reads CASSLYEAYEQYF. CDR3 nucleotide sequence: TGTGCCAGTAGTCTCTATGAAGCCTACGAGCAGTACTTC. Full variable domain (outside the CDR3, taken from reference TRBV19 and TRBJ2-7): DGGITQSPKYLFRKEGQNVTLSCEQNLNHDAMYWYRQDPGQGLRLIYYSQIVNDFQKGDIAEGYSVSREKKESFPLTVTSAQKNPTAFYLCASSLYEAYEQYFGPGTRLTVT.

The V and J genes are TRBV5-4 and TRBJ2-7; 10 nucleotides line up with TRBD2. The V gene's germline CDR1 is SGHNT and CDR2 YYREEE (reference sequence). The CDR3 contains 15 residues. V dropped 2 bases and J dropped 5; count of bases not matched to a gene: 7. The chain's CDR3 is CASSLSSGGADEQYF. The CDR3 DNA reads as TGTGCCAGCAGCTTATCGAGCGGGGGGGCAGACGAGCAGTACTTC.

As to this clone: This CDR3 is also generated by other DNA sequences in the sample. J is TRBJ1-1 and V is TRBV2, with TRBD1 as a possible D gene (5 bases). V was clipped by 2 bases and J by 5 bases, with 9 bases between them. The CDR3 is 13 residues long. Germline values: CDR1 SNHLY, CDR2 FYNNEI. The CDR3 here is CASSEMGGTEAFF. For the CDR3, the DNA is TGTGCCAGCAGTGAAATGGGGGGAACTGAAGCTTTCTTT.

The chain employs TRBV7-6 and TRBJ1-1, with D unresolved. Germline CDR1 and CDR2: SGHVS and FNYEAQ. Trimming took 0 bases from V and 2 from J, leaving 13 bases between them. This CDR3 has 16 residues. The CDR3 reads CASSLAGLVANTEAFF. In DNA, the CDR3 is TGTGCCAGCAGCTTAGCGGGTCTTGTAGCCAACACTGAAGCTTTCTTT. Full variable domain (outside the CDR3, taken from reference TRBV7-6 and TRBJ1-1): GAGVSQSPRYKVTKRGQDVALRCDPISGHVSLYWYRQALGQGPEFLTYFNYEAQQDKSGLPNDRFSAERPEGSISTLTIQRTEQRDSAMYRCASSLAGLVANTEAFFGQGTRLTVV.

This clone appeared a single time. CDR3 amino acids: CASSLDLETQYF. CDR3 sequence (DNA): TGTGCCAGCAGCTTAGACCTGGAGACCCAGTACTTC. The chain combines TRBV7-2 with TRBJ2-5; D is ambiguous. Germline CDR1 is SGHTA and CDR2 is FQGNSA. This CDR3 comprises 12 residues. V dropped 1 base and J dropped 5 bases, with 5 bases sitting between them.

The chain is built from TRBV15 and TRBJ2-3; possibly TRBD1 for D (5 bases). CDR1 and CDR2 from the germline V gene are LNHNV and YYDKDF (reference sequence). The CDR3 is 15 amino acids. Trimming stripped 2 bases from V and 2 bases from J, with 11 bases between. The DNA for the CDR3 is TGTGCCACCAGCAGATCAGGGCCCCCCACAGATACGCAGTATTTT. The encoded protein is CATSRSGPPTDTQYF.

The genes are TRBV2 and TRBJ2-3, with 10 bases lining up with TRBD2. CDR3 length: 17 residues. The germline V gene encodes CDR1 SNHLY and CDR2 FYNNEI. J was trimmed by 2 bases and V by 5 bases; bases with no gene match: 10. Written as DNA, the CDR3 is TGTGCCAGCAGTAATAGCGGGGGGCCATCCTTCACAGATACGCAGTATTTT. Translating gives CASSNSGGPSFTDTQYF. Variable domain in full (rest from reference TRBV2 and TRBJ2-3): EPEVTQTPSHQVTQMGQEVILRCVPISNHLYFYWYRQILGQKVEFLVSFYNNEISEKSEIFDDQFSVERPDGSNFTLKIRSTKLEDSAMYFCASSNSGGPSFTDTQYFGPGTRLTVL.

V usage is TRBV6-5 and J usage is TRBJ2-7; a possible D gene is TRBD2 (6 bases). The CDR3 has 15 amino acids. Per the germline V gene, CDR1 is MNHEY and CDR2 is SVGAGI. The V and J ends lost 0 bases and 4 bases respectively, with 13 bases between them. CDR3 in amino acids: CASSYSRDGGYEQYF. CDR3 sequence (DNA): TGTGCCAGCAGTTACTCCCGGGACGGGGGTTACGAGCAGTACTTC.

The chain carries TRBV18 and TRBJ2-3; D is perhaps TRBD2 (5 bases). The CDR3 runs to 16 residues. The ends were cut back, 1 base at V and 2 bases at J, with 13 bases in the middle. The V gene's germline CDR1 is KGHSH and CDR2 LQKENI. This CDR3 is CASSPLTGINTDTQYF. Here the CDR3 DNA reads TGTGCCAGCTCACCACTCACGGGAATAAACACAGATACGCAGTATTTT.

The chain links TRBV5-1 to TRBJ2-7; D might be TRBD1 or TRBD2, each matching 5 bases. V lost 0 bases and J lost 4, with 8 bases in between. The CDR3 totals 13 residues. Germline V gene lookup returns CDR1 SGHRS and CDR2 YFSETQ. CDR3 protein: CASSLGDLYEQYF. The CDR3, as DNA: TGCGCCAGCAGCTTGGGGGACCTGTACGAGCAGTACTTC.

The gene calls are TRBV30 and TRBJ2-7; D tentatively reads TRBD1 or TRBD2 (5 bases each). The CDR3 runs to 14 residues. The germline V gene encodes CDR1 GTSNPN and CDR2 SVGIG (reference sequence). The V end lost 4 bases, the J end lost 0 bases, and 13 bases lay between the germline ends. CDR3 protein: CAWMGENLSYEQYF. CDR3 nucleotide sequence: TGTGCCTGGATGGGGGAGAACCTCTCCTACGAGCAGTACTTC.

As regards this clone: Other DNA sequences within the sample encode an identical CDR3. The rearrangement links TRBV7-9 to TRBJ1-1; D ambiguous. Germline V gives CDR1 SEHNR, CDR2 FQNEAQ (reference sequence). The CDR3 covers 13 residues. V was cut by 5 bases and J by 4 bases, with 11 bases left in between. The CDR3 is CASSPTGSTEAFF. In DNA form, the CDR3 reads TGTGCCAGCAGCCCTACGGGGTCCACTGAAGCTTTCTTT. The whole variable domain, filled in from reference TRBV7-9 and TRBJ1-1, reads DTGVSQNPRHKITKRGQNVTFRCDPISEHNRLYWYRQTLGQGPEFLTYFQNEAQLEKSRLLSDRFSAERPKGSFSTLEIQRTEQGDSAMYLCASSPTGSTEAFFGQGTRLTVV.

As to this clone: The junction departs from germline at one end; a sequencing error may be responsible. This chain connects TRBV7-9 to TRBJ2-7; 9 nucleotides match TRBD1. This CDR3 is built from 16 residues. Germline V gene lookup returns CDR1 SEHNR and CDR2 FQNEAQ (reference sequence). The CDR3 sequence: CANSLNEGQGTHEQYF. The CDR3 region has the DNA TGTGCCAACAGCTTAAATGAGGGACAGGGTACCCACGAGCAGTACTTC.

The chain uses TRBV7-9 and TRBJ2-1, with 12 bases fitting TRBD2. The CDR3 length is 15 residues. The trim removed 3 bases at V and 8 bases at J, leaving 5 bases unmatched. Germline V gene sequence: CDR1 SEHNR, CDR2 FQNEAQ (reference sequence). The CDR3 loop is CASSFSSGGEDEQFF. CDR3 bases: TGTGCCAGCAGCTTCTCTAGCGGGGGGGAAGATGAGCAGTTCTTC.

This chain uses TRBV7-7 with TRBJ2-7; TRBD2 might be the D (6 bases). Trimming left V 0 bases short and J 6 bases short, with 9 bases between. Germline V lookup: CDR1 SSHAT, CDR2 FNYEAQ (reference sequence). The CDR3 has 13 residues. The DNA for the CDR3 is TGTGCCAGCAGCTTAGCTCAGGAGGGCGAGCAGTACTTC. It translates to CASSLAQEGEQYF.

Note on this clone: This same CDR3 is encoded by further DNA sequences in the sample. The chain links TRBV6-5 to TRBJ1-1, with a weak D call TRBD1 (5 bases). Germline values: CDR1 MNHEY, CDR2 SVGAGI. The CDR3 runs 12 residues. Trimming removed 4 bases from V and 4 bases from J, with 7 bases in between. The CDR3 protein is CASSFGGTEAFF. The CDR3 region has the DNA TGTGCCAGCAGTTTCGGGGGCACTGAAGCTTTCTTT.

The genes are TRBV7-9 and TRBJ2-1; possibly TRBD1 or TRBD2 for D (6 bases each). The CDR3 totals 15 residues. Trimming shortened V by 5 bases and J by 4 bases, and 15 bases separated the two germline ends. Per germline, CDR1 SEHNR and CDR2 FQNEAQ (reference sequence). The CDR3 reads CASSPRTGAYNEQFF. Here the CDR3 DNA reads TGTGCCAGCAGCCCCAGGACGGGGGCGTACAATGAGCAGTTCTTC.

The V gene is TRBV29-1, the J gene TRBJ2-6, with a weak D call TRBD2 (6 bases). Germline V gene sequence: CDR1 SQVTM, CDR2 ANQGSEA. The CDR3 length is 13 residues. The CDR3 nucleotides are TGCAGACTGTGGGGGGCTGGGGCCAACGTCCTGACTTTC. Amino acid sequence: CRLWGAGANVLTF.

The genes are TRBV30 and TRBJ2-7, with no clear D. Germline V gene data show CDR1 as GTSNPN and CDR2 as SVGIG (reference sequence). The ends were cut back, 3 bases at V and 6 bases at J, with 12 bases in the middle. This CDR3 has 12 amino acids. The CDR3 loop is CAWSVANFEQYF. The CDR3 region has the DNA TGTGCCTGGAGCGTGGCGAATTTCGAGCAGTACTTC.

V is TRBV30 and J is TRBJ2-1; a possible D gene is TRBD2 (6 bases). The V gene lost 6 bases and the J gene lost 1 base, with 16 bases spanning the gap. CDR3 size: 15 residues. The germline CDR1 and CDR2 sequences are GTSNPN and SVGIG (reference sequence). CDR3 DNA sequence: TGTGCCTGCGTCCCGGGGGTCAGGTCCTACAATGAGCAGTTCTTC. It encodes CACVPGVRSYNEQFF.

CDR3 in amino acids: CASSFSGGLPEETQYF. As DNA, the CDR3 is TGTGCCAGCAGTTTCAGCGGGGGGTTACCAGAAGAGACCCAGTACTTC. The genes are TRBV6-5 and TRBJ2-5; 9 bases match TRBD2. This CDR3 has 16 amino acids. V shed 4 bases, J shed 3 bases, and the junction held 9 bases outside the gene matches. Germline V gene lookup returns CDR1 MNHEY and CDR2 SVGAGI.

The CDR3 sequence: CASSEVEGAEGKDTQYF. The CDR3 nucleotides are TGCGCCAGCAGTGAGGTAGAGGGAGCGGAGGGGAAAGATACGCAGTATTTT. The chain combines TRBV10-1 with TRBJ2-3; TRBD2 is a possible D gene (6 bases). The CDR3 extends over 17 amino acids. Germline V gene data show CDR1 as WNHNN and CDR2 as SYGVQD (reference sequence). V was shortened by 2 bases and J by 5 bases, with 20 bases between the two germline ends.

The rearrangement uses TRBV11-2 and TRBJ2-1; D is unclear. Germline V gene data show CDR1 as SGHAT and CDR2 as FQNNGV. This CDR3 region has 17 residues. V was clipped by 5 bases and J by 0 bases, with 17 bases between them. CDR3 sequence reads: CASSPVGRVFSYNEQFF. In DNA, the CDR3 is TGTGCCAGCAGCCCCGTGGGAAGGGTCTTCTCCTACAATGAGCAGTTCTTC.

This rearrangement joins TRBV29-1 to TRBJ1-2; no firm D call. The CDR3 consists of 13 residues. With 1 base removed from V and 4 bases from J, the gap between germline ends came to 10 bases. Germline CDR1 reads SQVTM; CDR2 reads ANQGSEA. The CDR3 DNA reads TGCAGCGTTGAAGGCGGCAGTCCCTATGGCTACACCTTC. As protein: CSVEGGSPYGYTF.

CDR3 sequence (DNA): TGTGCCAGCAGTCAACCCTTGACAGGCTTAAGCTCCTATAATTCACCCCTCCACTTT. Residues: CASSQPLTGLSSYNSPLHF. The chain combines TRBV21-1 with TRBJ1-6; the D call TRBD1 from the table was never checked on the DNA. TRBV21-1 is a pseudogene locus. This CDR3 contains 19 residues.

A few counts support this clone. This chain links TRBV9 with TRBJ1-5; D not resolved. This CDR3 is 15 amino acids long. In germline, CDR1 is SGDLS, CDR2 YYNGEE. V was shortened by 2 bases and J by 0 bases, with 9 bases between the two germline ends. The CDR3 here is CASSVDGDSNQPQHF. CDR3 coding DNA: TGTGCCAGCAGCGTGGATGGAGATAGCAATCAGCCCCAGCATTTT.

The chain recombines TRBV27 with TRBJ2-7; TRBD2 aligns across 11 bases. Trimming at V came to 8 bases and at J to 3 bases, leaving 18 bases not matched to a gene. Looked up from germline, CDR1 is MNHEY and CDR2 is SMNVEV (reference sequence). The CDR3 runs to 18 residues. The CDR3 region is CASWGLAPTSGTFYEQYF. CDR3 bases: TGTGCCAGCTGGGGCCTCGCCCCGACTAGCGGGACCTTCTACGAGCAGTACTTC.

The genes are TRBV6-5 and TRBJ1-2; tentatively, D is TRBD1 (5 bases). V lost 1 base and J lost 3, with 15 bases in between. The CDR3 is 16 residues long. Germline V lookup: CDR1 MNHEY, CDR2 SVGAGI. CDR3 sequence (DNA): TGTGCCAGCAGTTACTTGAGGGGAAGTCCGGACTATGGCTACACCTTC. Translating it yields CASSYLRGSPDYGYTF.

This chain uses TRBV2 with TRBJ2-7; 11 bases are shared with TRBD2. The CDR3 runs 15 residues. Germline V gives CDR1 SNHLY, CDR2 FYNNEI. Trimming took 6 bases from V and 2 from J; bases not matched to a gene: 6. The chain's CDR3 is CASRLGLAGTYEQYF. DNA of the CDR3: TGTGCCAGCAGACTTGGACTAGCGGGCACCTACGAGCAGTACTTC. Full variable domain (remainder filled in from reference TRBV2 and TRBJ2-7): EPEVTQTPSHQVTQMGQEVILRCVPISNHLYFYWYRQILGQKVEFLVSFYNNEISEKSEIFDDQFSVERPDGSNFTLKIRSTKLEDSAMYFCASRLGLAGTYEQYFGPGTRLTVT.

The rearrangement links TRBV27 to TRBJ2-3, with TRBD2 matching 7 bases. With 5 bases clipped from V and 5 bases from J, the junction kept 13 bases outside the gene matches. CDR1 MNHEY and CDR2 SMNVEV come from the germline V gene (reference sequence). The CDR3 has 16 residues. The DNA for the CDR3 is TGTGCCAGCAGTCCATGGAGAACTAGCGCATTAGATACGCAGTATTTT. Translated, it gives CASSPWRTSALDTQYF.